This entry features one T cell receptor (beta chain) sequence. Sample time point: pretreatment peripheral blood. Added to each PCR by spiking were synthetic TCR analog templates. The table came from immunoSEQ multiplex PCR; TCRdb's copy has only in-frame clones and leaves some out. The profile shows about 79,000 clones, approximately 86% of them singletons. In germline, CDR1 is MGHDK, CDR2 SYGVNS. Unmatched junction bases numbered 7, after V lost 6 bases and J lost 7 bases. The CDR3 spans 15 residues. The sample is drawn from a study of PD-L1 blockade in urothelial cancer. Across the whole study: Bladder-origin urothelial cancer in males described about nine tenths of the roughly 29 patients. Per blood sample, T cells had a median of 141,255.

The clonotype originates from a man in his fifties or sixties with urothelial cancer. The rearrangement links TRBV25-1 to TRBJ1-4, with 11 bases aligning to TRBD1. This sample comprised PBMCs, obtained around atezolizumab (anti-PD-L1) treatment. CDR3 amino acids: CASSDPGQGGEKLFF. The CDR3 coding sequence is TGTGCCAGCAGCGACCCGGGACAGGGGGGTGAAAAACTGTTTTTT.